What follows are 2 T cell receptor beta chains derived from one specimen sequenced in a study of CD8+ T cells in alopecia areata. Extraction and reverse transcription of RNA yielded cDNA as the sequencing template. Clones were sequenced by immunoSEQ multiplex PCR, and TCRdb holds only the in-frame ones, with some missing. This sample carries roughly 120,000 clones, none of them present only once. The source material was lesional skin. Source of these receptors: a C3H/HeJ mouse with alopecia areata. For this mouse line, the MHC haplotype is H2-k.

This clone was counted a few times. Mouse gene names apply. The observed sequence ends 4 residues before the CDR3 terminus, with the missing tail filled in from the germline J gene. This sequence joins TRBV13-1 and TRBJ2-3, with 10 bases that match TRBD1. Trimming took 0 bases from V and 2 from J; bases not matched to a gene: 3. This CDR3 comprises 16 residues. The germline V gene has CDR1 NSHNY and CDR2 SYGAGN. CDR3 sequence: CASSDATGGDAETLYF. The CDR3 DNA, read in part, is TGTGCCAGCAGTGATGCGACAGGGGGCGATGCAGAA.

With regard to this clone: The gene names given are mouse names. The read is 4 residues too short to cover the CDR3 end, so that end is filled in from the germline J gene. The chain employs TRBV13-3 and TRBJ2-3, with D possibly TRBD2 on 7 matching bases. The CDR3 spans 15 residues. V gave up 2 bases and J gave up 2 bases, with 12 bases separating them. Per the germline V gene, CDR1 is NNHDY and CDR2 is SYVADS. The CDR3 region is CASSEGGVTAETLYF. The DNA read from the CDR3 is TGTGCCAGCAGTGAAGGGGGGGTGACTGCAGAA.